The entry below gives a single T cell receptor (beta chain) sequence along with its context. The assay was immunoSEQ multiplex PCR, and TCRdb's table has in-frame clones only and misses some. The data contain under 85,000 clones, about 88% of them singletons. The sample comes from a study of T cell responses to AZD1222 COVID-19 vaccine. Germline V CDR1 and CDR2: KGHSH, LQKENI. This CDR3 has 15 amino acids. V shed 3 bases and J shed 1 base, with 11 bases lying between them. The sequenced sample was peripheral blood, obtained on day 0 of AZD1222 vaccination. The TCR comes from an adult in good health. The rearrangement joins TRBV18 to TRBJ2-3; D remains unclear. Here the CDR3 DNA reads TGTGCCAGCTCACCCTCACAGATGGGCACAGATACGCAGTATTTT. Protein: CASSPSQMGTDTQYF.